Listed below are T cell receptor beta chains from one sample, sequenced in a study of blood T cell repertoires in COVID-19. Only in-frame clones appear in the TCRdb table, and some are missing; sequencing was by immunoSEQ multiplex PCR. The repertoire holds about 150,000 clones, approximately 81% seen once, with over 9.5% in the top ten. The sample was peripheral blood. These receptors all come from a woman aged 80 or over with active or convalescent COVID-19. CDR3s include the opening cysteine and the closing phenylalanine or tryptophan.

j_gene: TRBJ1-1; v_gene: TRBV19; CDR3aa: CASSQGRDTEAFF
j_gene: TRBJ1-2; v_gene: TRBV3-1/TRBV3-2; CDR3aa: CASSQVEGAGGYTF
j_gene: TRBJ1-2; v_gene: TRBV5-6; CDR3aa: CASSSVLPLKHGYTF
j_gene: TRBJ2-5; v_gene: TRBV6-6; CDR3aa: CATRDSGRGGETQYF
j_gene: TRBJ1-4; v_gene: TRBV27; CDR3aa: CASSFQGSPDEKLFF
j_gene: TRBJ2-7; v_gene: TRBV24-1; CDR3aa: CATSETDGGSYEQYF
j_gene: TRBJ2-4; v_gene: TRBV5-6; CDR3aa: CASSLQGSENIQYF
j_gene: TRBJ1-1; v_gene: TRBV5-1; CDR3aa: CASSSGGTEAFF
j_gene: TRBJ2-7; v_gene: TRBV21-1; CDR3aa: CASRYGTGSSYEQYF
j_gene: TRBJ1-6; v_gene: TRBV30; CDR3aa: CAYRGKGHSYNSPLHF
j_gene: TRBJ2-7; v_gene: TRBV30; CDR3aa: CAAGQSYEQYF
j_gene: TRBJ1-6; v_gene: TRBV7-7; CDR3aa: CASSLDWTGSSPLHF
j_gene: TRBJ2-2; v_gene: TRBV30; CDR3aa: CAWSVFRGLSNTGELFF
j_gene: TRBJ2-1; v_gene: TRBV7-3; CDR3aa: CASSSGLVSSYNEQFF
j_gene: TRBJ2-3; v_gene: TRBV28; CDR3aa: CASSNSPDTQYF
j_gene: TRBJ2-3; v_gene: TRBV7-2; CDR3aa: CASSLYLSGGRETDTQYF
j_gene: TRBJ2-5; v_gene: TRBV5-1; CDR3aa: CASHMTGSETQYF
j_gene: TRBJ2-4; v_gene: TRBV2; CDR3aa: CASSGQINIQYF
j_gene: TRBJ2-2; v_gene: TRBV18; CDR3aa: CASSQSQGEIGELFF
j_gene: TRBJ1-2; v_gene: TRBV3-1/TRBV3-2; CDR3aa: CASSQGDFGYTF
j_gene: TRBJ2-1; v_gene: TRBV18; CDR3aa: CASSPRLVNSYNEQFF
j_gene: TRBJ2-7; v_gene: TRBV2; CDR3aa: CASCSFGAEQYF
j_gene: TRBJ1-5; v_gene: TRBV28; CDR3aa: CASSPPGLAQHF
j_gene: TRBJ1-6; v_gene: TRBV3-1/TRBV3-2; CDR3aa: CASSQALGRASSYNSPLHF
j_gene: TRBJ1-6; v_gene: TRBV7-9; CDR3aa: CASSFSDSPLHF
j_gene: TRBJ1-5; v_gene: TRBV3-1/TRBV3-2; CDR3aa: CASSPTSSQPQHF
j_gene: TRBJ2-1; v_gene: TRBV2; CDR3aa: CASSEGTRVNEQFF
j_gene: TRBJ2-1; v_gene: TRBV19; CDR3aa: CASSIGRTNEQFF
j_gene: TRBJ2-3; v_gene: TRBV29-1; CDR3aa: CSVRSGTGIVNF
j_gene: TRBJ2-1; v_gene: TRBV6-1; CDR3aa: CASSEPQGGNNEQFF
j_gene: TRBJ1-5; v_gene: TRBV19; CDR3aa: CASSTSGQGGQPQHF
j_gene: TRBJ2-1; v_gene: TRBV5-8; CDR3aa: CASSYAPTLLRLAVLDEQFF
j_gene: TRBJ2-1; v_gene: TRBV5-1; CDR3aa: CASSRAVLWEADNEQFF
j_gene: TRBJ1-1; v_gene: TRBV19; CDR3aa: CASSIGTRNTEAFF
j_gene: TRBJ1-3; v_gene: TRBV18; CDR3aa: CASSPPMGGPSGNTIYF
j_gene: TRBJ1-1; v_gene: TRBV5-1; CDR3aa: CASSFSQGRQNTEAFF
j_gene: TRBJ1-1; v_gene: TRBV7-3; CDR3aa: CASSLQPGGTEAFF
j_gene: TRBJ2-3; v_gene: TRBV5-1; CDR3aa: CASSSAGLGTDTQYF
j_gene: TRBJ1-2; v_gene: TRBV5-1; CDR3aa: CASSRDRVESYTF
j_gene: TRBJ1-5; v_gene: TRBV30; CDR3aa: CAWSETTFGQPQHF
j_gene: TRBJ1-1; v_gene: TRBV7-8; CDR3aa: CASSHDPVDTEAFF
j_gene: TRBJ1-3; v_gene: TRBV6-5; CDR3aa: CASSFGEDTIYF
j_gene: TRBJ2-3; v_gene: TRBV6-5; CDR3aa: CASSPLASSTDTQYF
j_gene: TRBJ1-1; v_gene: TRBV28; CDR3aa: CASSPRGGGNTEAFF
j_gene: TRBJ1-1; v_gene: TRBV7-9; CDR3aa: CASSFGQGLDTEAFF
j_gene: TRBJ1-2; v_gene: TRBV27; CDR3aa: CASSSGEQWTAPRDGYTF
j_gene: TRBJ2-7; v_gene: TRBV5-1; CDR3aa: CASSLGTSGYYEQYF
j_gene: TRBJ2-5; v_gene: TRBV5-4; CDR3aa: CASSLEQREEETQYF